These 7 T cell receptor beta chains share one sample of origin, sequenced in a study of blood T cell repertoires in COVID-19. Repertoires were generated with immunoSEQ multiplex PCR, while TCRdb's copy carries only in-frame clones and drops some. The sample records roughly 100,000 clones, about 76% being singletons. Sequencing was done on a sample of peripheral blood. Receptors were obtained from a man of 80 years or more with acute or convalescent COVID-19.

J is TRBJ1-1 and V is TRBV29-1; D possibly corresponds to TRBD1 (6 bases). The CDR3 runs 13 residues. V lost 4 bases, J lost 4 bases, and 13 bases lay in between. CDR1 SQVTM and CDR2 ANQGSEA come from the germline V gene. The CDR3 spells CSVVRQARTEAFF. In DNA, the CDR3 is TGCAGCGTTGTACGACAGGCTCGCACTGAAGCTTTCTTT.

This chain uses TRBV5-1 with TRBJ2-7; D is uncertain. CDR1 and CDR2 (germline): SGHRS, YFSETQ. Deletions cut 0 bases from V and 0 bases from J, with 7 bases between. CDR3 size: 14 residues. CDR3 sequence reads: CASSLDGNSYEQYF. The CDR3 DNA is TGCGCCAGCAGCTTGGATGGCAACTCCTACGAGCAGTACTTC.

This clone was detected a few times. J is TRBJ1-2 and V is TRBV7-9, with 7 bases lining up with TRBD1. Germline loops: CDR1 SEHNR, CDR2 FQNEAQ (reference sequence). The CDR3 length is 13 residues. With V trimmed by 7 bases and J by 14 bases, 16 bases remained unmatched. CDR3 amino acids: CASNFPLDRTDTF. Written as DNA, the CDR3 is TGTGCCAGCAACTTCCCCTTGGACAGGACGGATACCTTC.

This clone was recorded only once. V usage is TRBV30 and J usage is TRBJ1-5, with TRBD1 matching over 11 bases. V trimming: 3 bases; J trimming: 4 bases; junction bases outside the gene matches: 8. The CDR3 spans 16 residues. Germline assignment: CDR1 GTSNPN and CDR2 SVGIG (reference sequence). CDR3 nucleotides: TGTGCCTGGAGCCTGGGGGACAGGGGGGGGAATCAGCCCCAGCATTTT. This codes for CAWSLGDRGGNQPQHF. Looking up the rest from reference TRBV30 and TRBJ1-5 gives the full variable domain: SQTIHQWPATLVQPVGSPLSLECTVEGTSNPNLYWYRQAAGRGLQLLFYSVGIGQISSEVPQNLSASRPQDRQFILSSKKLLLSDSGFYLCAWSLGDRGGNQPQHFGDGTRLSIL.

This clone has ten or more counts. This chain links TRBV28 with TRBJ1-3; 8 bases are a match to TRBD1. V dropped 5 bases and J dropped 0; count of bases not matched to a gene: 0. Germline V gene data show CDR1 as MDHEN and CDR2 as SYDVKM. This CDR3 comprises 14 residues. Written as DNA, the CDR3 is TGTGCCAGCAGTGGACAGGGCTCTGGAAACACCATATATTTT. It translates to CASSGQGSGNTIYF. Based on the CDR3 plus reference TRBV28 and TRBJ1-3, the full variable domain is DVKVTQSSRYLVKRTGEKVFLECVQDMDHENMFWYRQDPGLGLRLIYFSYDVKMKEKGDIPEGYSVSREKKERFSLILESASTNQTSMYLCASSGQGSGNTIYFGEGSWLTVV.

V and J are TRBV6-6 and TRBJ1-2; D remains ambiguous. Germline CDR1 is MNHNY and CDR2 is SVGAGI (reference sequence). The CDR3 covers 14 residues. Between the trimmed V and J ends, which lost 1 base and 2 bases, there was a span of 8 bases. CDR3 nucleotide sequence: TGTGCCAGCAGTTACTTGGCGGAGAACTATGGCTACACCTTC. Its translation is CASSYLAENYGYTF.

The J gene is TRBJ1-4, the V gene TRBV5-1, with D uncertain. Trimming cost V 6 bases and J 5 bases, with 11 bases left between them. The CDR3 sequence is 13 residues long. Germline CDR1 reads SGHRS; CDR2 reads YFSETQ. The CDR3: CASTTGGNEKLFF. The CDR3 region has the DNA TGCGCCAGCACCACGGGAGGGAATGAAAAACTGTTTTTT.